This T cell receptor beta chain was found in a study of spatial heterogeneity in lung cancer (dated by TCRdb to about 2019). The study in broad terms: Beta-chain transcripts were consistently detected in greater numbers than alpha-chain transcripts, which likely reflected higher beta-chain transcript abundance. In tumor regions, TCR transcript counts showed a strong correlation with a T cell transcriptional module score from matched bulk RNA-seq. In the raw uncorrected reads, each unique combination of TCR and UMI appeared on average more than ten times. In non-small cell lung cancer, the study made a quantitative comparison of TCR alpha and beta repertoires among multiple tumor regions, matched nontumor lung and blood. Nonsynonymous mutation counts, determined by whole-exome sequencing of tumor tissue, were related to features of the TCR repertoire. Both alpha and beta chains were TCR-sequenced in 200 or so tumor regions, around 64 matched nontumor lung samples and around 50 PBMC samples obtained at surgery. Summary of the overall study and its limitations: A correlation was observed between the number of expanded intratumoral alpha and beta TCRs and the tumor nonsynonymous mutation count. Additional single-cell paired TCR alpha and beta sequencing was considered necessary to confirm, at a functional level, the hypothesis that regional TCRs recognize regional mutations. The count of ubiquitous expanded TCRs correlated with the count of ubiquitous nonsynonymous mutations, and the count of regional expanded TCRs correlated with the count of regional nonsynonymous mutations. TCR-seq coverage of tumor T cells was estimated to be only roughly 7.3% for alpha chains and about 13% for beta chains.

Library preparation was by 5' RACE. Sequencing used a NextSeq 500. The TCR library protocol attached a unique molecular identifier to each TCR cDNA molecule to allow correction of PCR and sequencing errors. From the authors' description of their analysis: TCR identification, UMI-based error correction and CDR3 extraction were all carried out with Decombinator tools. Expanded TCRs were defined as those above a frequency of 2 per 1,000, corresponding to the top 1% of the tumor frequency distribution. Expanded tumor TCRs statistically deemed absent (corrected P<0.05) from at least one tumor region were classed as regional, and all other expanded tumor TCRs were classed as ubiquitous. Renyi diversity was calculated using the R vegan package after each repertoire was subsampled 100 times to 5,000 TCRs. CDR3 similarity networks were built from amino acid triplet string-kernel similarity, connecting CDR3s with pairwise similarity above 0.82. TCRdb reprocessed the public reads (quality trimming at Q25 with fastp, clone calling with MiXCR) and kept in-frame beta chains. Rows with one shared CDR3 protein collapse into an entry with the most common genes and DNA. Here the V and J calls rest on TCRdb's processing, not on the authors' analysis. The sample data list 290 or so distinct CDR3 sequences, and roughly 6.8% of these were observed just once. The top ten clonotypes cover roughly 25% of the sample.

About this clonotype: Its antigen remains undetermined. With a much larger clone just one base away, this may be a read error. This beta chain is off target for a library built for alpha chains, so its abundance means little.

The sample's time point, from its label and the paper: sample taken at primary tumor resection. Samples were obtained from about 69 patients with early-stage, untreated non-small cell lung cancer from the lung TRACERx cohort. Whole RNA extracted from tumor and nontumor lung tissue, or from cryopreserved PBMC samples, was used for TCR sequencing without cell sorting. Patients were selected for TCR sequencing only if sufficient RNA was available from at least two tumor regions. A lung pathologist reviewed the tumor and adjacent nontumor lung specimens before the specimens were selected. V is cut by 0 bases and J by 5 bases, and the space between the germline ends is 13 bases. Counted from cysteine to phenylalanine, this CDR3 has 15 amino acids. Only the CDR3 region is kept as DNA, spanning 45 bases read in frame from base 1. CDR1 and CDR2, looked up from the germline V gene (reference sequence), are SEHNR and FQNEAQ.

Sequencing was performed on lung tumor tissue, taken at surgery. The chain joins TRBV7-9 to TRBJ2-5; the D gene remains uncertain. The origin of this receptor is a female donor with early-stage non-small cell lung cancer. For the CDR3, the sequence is CASSLAPMVPETQYF. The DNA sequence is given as TGTGCCAGCAGCTTAGCCCCCATGGTCCCTGAGACCCAGTACTTC.